This TCR beta chain was found in a study of OX40 agonist ivuxolimab in advanced cancers. The V gene's germline CDR1 is MGHDK and CDR2 SYGVNS. The CDR3 totals 16 residues. V was clipped by 1 base and J by 1 base, with 13 bases between them. Libraries were prepared by immunoSEQ multiplex PCR; TCRdb keeps only in-frame clonotypes and omits some of them. Of about 51,000 clones detected, over 75% appear once; the ten largest clones hold 2%. This TCR derives from an adult with an advanced solid tumor such as melanoma, head and neck, liver or kidney cancer. The source material was CD4+ or CD8+ T cells sorted from blood, sampled in a trial of the OX40 agonist ivuxolimab. This chain uses TRBV25-1 with TRBJ1-1; TRBD1 is a possible D gene (6 bases). CDR3 loop: CASSESAGERNTEAFF. The CDR3 DNA reads TGTGCCAGCAGTGAATCGGCAGGGGAGAGGAACACTGAAGCTTTCTTT.